The 18 T cell receptor beta chains in this list originate from one sample, sequenced in a study of Graves' ophthalmopathy and Graves' hyperthyroidism. Amplified material comprised TCR beta CDR3 regions derived from RNA transcripts. A first-round RT-PCR used HTBI primers, followed by a second-round multiplex PCR. TCRdb redid the calling of the multiplex PCR reads with MiXCR, one entry per CDR3 protein. The sample has under 350,000 distinct CDR3 sequences, roughly 15% seen once; the top ten hold around an eighth. Sample: peripheral blood. All receptors come from an adult man with Graves' ophthalmopathy.

The chain is built from TRBV20-1 and TRBJ2-7; no firm D call. The CDR3 is made up of 12 amino acids. The germline V gene encodes CDR1 DFQATT and CDR2 SNEGSKA (reference sequence). Trimming pared 2 bases from V and 4 bases from J, leaving 9 bases between. DNA for the CDR3: TGCAGTGCTAGACCCGATCCGTACGAGCAGTACTTC. This gives the protein CSARPDPYEQYF.

This clonotype was observed many times. The rearrangement uses TRBV29-1 and TRBJ1-1; 9 positions agree with TRBD1. The CDR3 length is 12 residues. Germline CDR1 reads SQVTM; CDR2 reads ANQGSEA. The V segment lost 4 bases and the J segment 10 bases; nucleotides outside the gene matches: 7. CDR3 sequence reads: CSVGEQGASAFF. The CDR3, as DNA: TGCAGCGTTGGGGAACAGGGGGCCTCAGCTTTCTTT.

This clonotype was detected once. The J gene is TRBJ1-5, the V gene TRBV2, with 9 positions matching TRBD1. The V gene end was trimmed by 6 bases and the J gene end by 8 bases; junction bases not matched to a gene: 14. Germline CDR1 and CDR2: SNHLY and FYNNEI. This CDR3 has 16 residues. For the CDR3, the DNA is TGTGCCAGCAGGGACTTCCGGGACAGGGAGCGAAAGCCCCAGCATTTT. Its protein product is CASRDFRDRERKPQHF.

This clonotype has a count of ten or more. This chain connects TRBV20-1 to TRBJ2-5; D unclear. The CDR3 is made up of 15 amino acids. The V gene's germline CDR1 is DFQATT and CDR2 SNEGSKA (reference sequence). V was shortened by 6 bases and J by 4 bases, with 21 bases between the two germline ends. CDR3 protein: CSALPVGQLRETQYF. CDR3 coding DNA: TGCAGTGCCCTCCCTGTGGGCCAGCTTCGAGAGACCCAGTACTTC.

Points on this clonotype: A junction end diverges from the germline sequence, so it may reflect a read error. The rearrangement joins TRBV2 to TRBJ2-7; maybe TRBD2 (6 bases). This CDR3 has 14 amino acids. Germline CDR1 SNHLY, CDR2 FYNNEI. The CDR3: CASSWISGTYEQSF. The CDR3 nucleotides read TGTGCCAGCAGTTGGATTAGCGGTACCTACGAGCAGTCCTTC.

There are many counts of this clonotype. The CDR3 region is CASSGARGNTGELFF. CDR3 nucleotide sequence: TGTGCCAGCAGCGGGGCGAGGGGGAACACCGGGGAGCTGTTTTTT. This chain links TRBV2 with TRBJ2-2; the D gene could be TRBD1 or TRBD2 (5 bases each). Trimming cost V 6 bases and J 1 base, with 12 bases left between them. The CDR3 totals 15 residues. Per the germline V gene, CDR1 is SNHLY and CDR2 is FYNNEI.

This clonotype was recorded at least ten times. The chain recombines TRBV20-1 with TRBJ2-7, with unresolved D. This CDR3 is built from 16 residues. V dropped 0 bases and J dropped 1 base, with 16 bases sitting between them. Germline assignment: CDR1 DFQATT and CDR2 SNEGSKA (reference sequence). The CDR3 is CSARDGASWKSYEQYF. In DNA, the CDR3 is TGCAGTGCTAGAGATGGAGCTTCTTGGAAATCCTACGAGCAGTACTTC.

The chain joins TRBV30 to TRBJ2-5; 9 bases are a match to TRBD1. Germline lookup yields CDR1 GTSNPN and CDR2 SVGIG (reference sequence). The CDR3 spans 12 residues. Germline trimming cut 5 bases from V and 3 bases from J; bases unmatched to any gene: 1. The CDR3 nucleotides are TGTGCCTGGGGGGACAGGGAAGAGACCCAGTACTTC. The encoded protein is CAWGDREETQYF.

This clonotype has more than one count but fewer than ten. Relative to the germline gene, one junction end is altered; a read error may explain this. This chain uses TRBV6-1 with TRBJ1-5; tentative D call: TRBD1 (6 bases). CDR1 and CDR2 (germline): MNHNS, SASEGT. This CDR3 comprises 15 residues. The CDR3, as DNA: TGTGCCAGCAGTAGGACAGTGGGGAACAATCAGCCCCAGCCTTTT. Its protein is CASSRTVGNNQPQPF.

This clonotype was detected ten times or more. The V call is TRBV4-2, the J call TRBJ2-2, with D maybe TRBD2 (6 bases). Germline CDR1 and CDR2: LGHNA and YNFKEQ. CDR3 length: 16 residues. Trimming stripped 4 bases from V and 4 bases from J, with 16 bases between. The CDR3 sequence: CASSPQGRGATGELFF. CDR3 in DNA: TGTGCCAGCAGCCCCCAGGGACGCGGGGCCACCGGGGAGCTGTTTTTT.

The V gene is TRBV20-1, the J gene TRBJ2-5; 10 nucleotides align to TRBD2. The V and J ends lost 3 bases and 4 bases, in that order; junction bases with no gene match: 8. This CDR3 region has 15 residues. Germline V lookup: CDR1 DFQATT, CDR2 SNEGSKA (reference sequence). This CDR3 is CSARSERGGTETQYF. The CDR3 nucleotides are TGCAGTGCTAGGTCGGAGCGGGGGGGCACAGAGACCCAGTACTTC.

This clonotype was seen repeatedly, ten times or more. This chain links TRBV20-1 with TRBJ2-5, with D perhaps matching TRBD1 or TRBD2 (5 bases each). The ends were cut back, 4 bases at V and 5 bases at J, with 26 bases in the middle. CDR1 DFQATT and CDR2 SNEGSKA come from the germline V gene (reference sequence). The CDR3 has 17 amino acids. Here the CDR3 reads CSATHGLSWGPGETQYF. CDR3 in DNA: TGCAGTGCTACTCACGGACTGAGTTGGGGACCCGGGGAGACCCAGTACTTC.

This clonotype was picked up many times. The rearrangement uses TRBV28 and TRBJ2-5, with 11 bases aligning to TRBD2. The V gene's germline CDR1 is MDHEN and CDR2 SYDVKM. V lost 5 bases and J lost 3; bases outside the gene matches: 5. CDR3 length equals 15 residues. The CDR3 protein is CASSAGLAGKETQYF. The CDR3 DNA reads as TGTGCCAGCAGTGCCGGACTAGCGGGTAAAGAGACCCAGTACTTC.

This clonotype showed up many times. J is TRBJ1-1 and V is TRBV6-1, with D uncertain. This CDR3 region has 12 residues. Germline lookup yields CDR1 MNHNS and CDR2 SASEGT. The V end was cut by 3 bases, the J end by 6 bases, with 8 bases between. The CDR3 bases are TGTGCCAGCAGTGACACGAAACCTGAAGCTTTCTTT. It specifies CASSDTKPEAFF.

This clonotype was counted at least ten times. The chain links TRBV11-2 to TRBJ1-2, with 7 nucleotides matching TRBD1. The CDR3 runs 15 residues. Germline CDR1 reads SGHAT; CDR2 reads FQNNGV. V lost 5 bases, J lost 4 bases, and 10 bases stayed unmatched. The CDR3 region is CASSASGQVLYGYTF. The CDR3 nucleotides are TGTGCCAGCAGCGCATCCGGACAGGTCCTCTATGGCTACACCTTC.

This clonotype was detected ten times or more. This sequence joins TRBV6-5 and TRBJ2-4; D tentatively reads TRBD1 or TRBD2 (6 bases each). The germline V gene has CDR1 MNHEY and CDR2 SVGAGI. The ends were cut back, 5 bases at V and 8 bases at J, with 19 bases in the middle. The CDR3 covers 15 residues. CDR3 loop: CASSPNRAGFDIQYF. As DNA, the CDR3 is TGTGCCAGCAGTCCGAACAGGGCGGGATTTGACATTCAGTACTTC.

The gene calls are TRBV6-5 and TRBJ2-7, with 8 positions matching TRBD1. CDR1 is MNHEY and CDR2 is SVGAGI in the germline V gene. V dropped 4 bases and J dropped 2; count of bases not matched to a gene: 4. The CDR3 consists of 14 residues. The CDR3 bases are TGTGCCAGCAGTTTCCACAGGGGGACCTACGAGCAGTACTTC. It codes for CASSFHRGTYEQYF.

The rearrangement links TRBV28 to TRBJ1-6; D unresolved. CDR1 and CDR2 from the germline V gene are MDHEN and SYDVKM. CDR3 length: 17 residues. Trimming removed 4 bases at V and 0 bases at J, with 13 bases between. The CDR3: CASSSSGSLSYNSPLHF. The CDR3 DNA is TGTGCCAGCAGTTCCTCAGGTTCCCTCTCCTATAATTCACCCCTCCACTTT.